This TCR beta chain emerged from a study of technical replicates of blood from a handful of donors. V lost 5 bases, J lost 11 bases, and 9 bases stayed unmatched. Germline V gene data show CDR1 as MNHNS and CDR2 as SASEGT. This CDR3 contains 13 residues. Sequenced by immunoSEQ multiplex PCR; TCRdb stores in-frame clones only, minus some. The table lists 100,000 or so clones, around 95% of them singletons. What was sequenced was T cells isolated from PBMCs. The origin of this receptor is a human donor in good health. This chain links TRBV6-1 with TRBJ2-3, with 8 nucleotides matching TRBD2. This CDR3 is CASSFGGAQEQYF. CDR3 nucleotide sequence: TGTGCCAGCAGTTTCGGGGGGGCGCAGGAGCAGTATTTT.